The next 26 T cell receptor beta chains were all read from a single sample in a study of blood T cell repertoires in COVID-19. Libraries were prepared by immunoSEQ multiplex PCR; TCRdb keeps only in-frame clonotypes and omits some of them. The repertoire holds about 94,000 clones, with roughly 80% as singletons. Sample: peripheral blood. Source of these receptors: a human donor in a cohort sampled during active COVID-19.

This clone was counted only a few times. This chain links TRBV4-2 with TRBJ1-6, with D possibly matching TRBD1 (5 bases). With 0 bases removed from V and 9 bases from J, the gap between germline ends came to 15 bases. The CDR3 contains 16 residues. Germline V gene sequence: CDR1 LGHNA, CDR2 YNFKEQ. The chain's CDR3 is CASSQEAGTSISPLHF. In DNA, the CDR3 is TGTGCCAGCAGCCAAGAGGCAGGGACTTCAATTTCACCCCTCCACTTT.

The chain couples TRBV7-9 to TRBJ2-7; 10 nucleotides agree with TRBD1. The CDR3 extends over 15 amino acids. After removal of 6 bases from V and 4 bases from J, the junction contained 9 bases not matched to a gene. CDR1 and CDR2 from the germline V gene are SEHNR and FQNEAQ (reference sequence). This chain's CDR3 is CASSLFPGQGYEQYF. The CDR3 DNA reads TGTGCCAGCAGTTTATTTCCGGGACAGGGGTACGAGCAGTACTTC.

This CDR3 is CASSEDPGQALQQYF. In DNA form, the CDR3 reads TGTGCCAGCAGCGAGGATCCGGGACAGGCCTTGCAGCAGTACTTC. The rearrangement joins TRBV5-6 to TRBJ2-7; 8 bases are shared with TRBD1. Germline loops: CDR1 SGHDT, CDR2 YYEEEE. The CDR3 extends over 15 amino acids. With 4 bases clipped from V and 8 bases from J, the junction kept 14 bases outside the gene matches.

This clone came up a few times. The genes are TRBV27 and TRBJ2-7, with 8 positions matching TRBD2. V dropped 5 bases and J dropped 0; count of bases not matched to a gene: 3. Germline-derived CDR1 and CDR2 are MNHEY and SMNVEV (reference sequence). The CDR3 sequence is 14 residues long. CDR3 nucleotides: TGTGCCAGCAGTCGGGGGGGCCCCTCCTACGAGCAGTACTTC. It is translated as CASSRGGPSYEQYF.

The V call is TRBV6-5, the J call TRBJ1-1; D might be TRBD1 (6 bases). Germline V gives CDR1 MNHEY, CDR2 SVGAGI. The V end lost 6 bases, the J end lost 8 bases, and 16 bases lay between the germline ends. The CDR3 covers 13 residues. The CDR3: CASRYRSGTEAFF. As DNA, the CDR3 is TGTGCCAGCAGATATCGATCCGGGACAGAAGCTTTCTTT.

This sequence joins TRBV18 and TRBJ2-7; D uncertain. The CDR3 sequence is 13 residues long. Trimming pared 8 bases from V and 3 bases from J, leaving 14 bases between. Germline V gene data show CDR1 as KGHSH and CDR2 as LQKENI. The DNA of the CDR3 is TGTGCCAGCGCCGGGTTCCCCAACTACGAGCAGTACTTC. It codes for CASAGFPNYEQYF.

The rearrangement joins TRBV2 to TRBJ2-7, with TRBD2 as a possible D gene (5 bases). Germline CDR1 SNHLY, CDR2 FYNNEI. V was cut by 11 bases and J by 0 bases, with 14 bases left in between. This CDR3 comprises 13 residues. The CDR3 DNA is TGTGCCTCCGGGAACCCCAGCTCCTACGAGCAGTACTTC. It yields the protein CASGNPSSYEQYF.

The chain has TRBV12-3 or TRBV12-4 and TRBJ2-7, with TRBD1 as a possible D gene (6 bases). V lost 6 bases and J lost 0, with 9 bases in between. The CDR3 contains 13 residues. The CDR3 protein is CASSADSSYEQYF. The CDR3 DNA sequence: TGTGCCAGCAGCGCGGACAGCTCCTACGAGCAGTACTTC.

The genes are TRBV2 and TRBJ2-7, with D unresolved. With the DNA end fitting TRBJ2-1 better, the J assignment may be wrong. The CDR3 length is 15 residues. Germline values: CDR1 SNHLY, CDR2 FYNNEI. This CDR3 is CASSDDRSSYNEQFF. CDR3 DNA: TGTGCCAGCAGTGATGACCGGAGCTCCTACAATGAGCAGTTCTTC.

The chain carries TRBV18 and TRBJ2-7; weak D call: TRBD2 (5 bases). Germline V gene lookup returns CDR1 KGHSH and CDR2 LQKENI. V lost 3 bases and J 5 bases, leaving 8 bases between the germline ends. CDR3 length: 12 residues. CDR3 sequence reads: CASSPVRDEQYF. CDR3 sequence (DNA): TGTGCCAGCTCACCCGTGAGGGACGAGCAGTACTTC.

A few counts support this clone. CDR3 protein: CASSPGPATRSGELFF. For the CDR3, the DNA is TGTGCCAGCAGTCCCGGGCCTGCGACTAGGAGCGGGGAGCTGTTTTTT. V gene TRBV7-9 combines with J gene TRBJ2-2; tentatively, D is TRBD2 (6 bases). Germline CDR1 and CDR2: SEHNR and FQNEAQ (reference sequence). The CDR3 is made up of 16 amino acids. Between the trimmed V and J ends, which lost 6 bases and 7 bases, there was a span of 21 bases.

The CDR3 region has the DNA TGTGCCAGCAGACGACAGGGTTGGGGCTCTGGGGCCAACGTCCTGACTTTC. It encodes CASRRQGWGSGANVLTF. This chain connects TRBV13 to TRBJ2-6; 7 bases match TRBD1. V was clipped by 6 bases and J by 0 bases; unmatched bases: 8. Germline CDR1 and CDR2: PRHDT and FYEKMQ (reference sequence). This CDR3 spans 17 amino acids. Looking up the rest from reference TRBV13 and TRBJ2-6 gives the full variable domain: AAGVIQSPRHLIKEKRETATLKCYPIPRHDTVYWYQQGPGQDPQFLISFYEKMQSDKGSIPDRFSAQQFSDYHSELNMSSLELGDSALYFCASRRQGWGSGANVLTFGAGSRLTVL.

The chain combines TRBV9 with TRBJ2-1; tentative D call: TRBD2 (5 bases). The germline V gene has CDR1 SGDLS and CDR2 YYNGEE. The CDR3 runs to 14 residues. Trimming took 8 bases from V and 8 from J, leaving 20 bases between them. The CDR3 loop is CASSPDWVVDEQFF. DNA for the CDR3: TGTGCCAGTTCTCCGGACTGGGTGGTCGATGAGCAGTTCTTC.

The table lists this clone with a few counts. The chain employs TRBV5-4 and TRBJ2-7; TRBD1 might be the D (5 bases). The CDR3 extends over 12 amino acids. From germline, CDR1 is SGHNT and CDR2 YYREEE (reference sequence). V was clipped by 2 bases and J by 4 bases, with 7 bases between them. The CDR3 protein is CASSFQGYEQYF. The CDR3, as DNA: TGTGCCAGCAGCTTTCAGGGTTACGAGCAGTACTTC.

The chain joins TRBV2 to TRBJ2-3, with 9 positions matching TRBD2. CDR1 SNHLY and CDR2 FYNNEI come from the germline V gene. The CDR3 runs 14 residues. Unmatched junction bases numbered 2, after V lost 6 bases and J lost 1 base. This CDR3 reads CASSRTSGTDTQYF. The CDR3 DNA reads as TGTGCCAGCAGCAGGACTAGCGGCACAGATACGCAGTATTTT.

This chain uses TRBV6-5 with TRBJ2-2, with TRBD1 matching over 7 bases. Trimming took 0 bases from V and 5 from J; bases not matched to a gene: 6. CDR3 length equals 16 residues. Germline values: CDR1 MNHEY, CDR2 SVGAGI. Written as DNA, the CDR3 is TGTGCCAGCAGTTACTCGACGGACAGGCGGACCGGGGAGCTGTTTTTT. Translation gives CASSYSTDRRTGELFF.

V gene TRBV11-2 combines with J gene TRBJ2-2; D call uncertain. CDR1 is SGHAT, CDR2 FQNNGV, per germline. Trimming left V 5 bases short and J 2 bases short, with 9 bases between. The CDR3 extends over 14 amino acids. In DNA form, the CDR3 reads TGTGCCAGCAGCCAGACTCGTAACACCGGGGAGCTGTTTTTT. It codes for CASSQTRNTGELFF. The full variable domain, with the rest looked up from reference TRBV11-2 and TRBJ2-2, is EAGVAQSPRYKIIEKRQSVAFWCNPISGHATLYWYQQILGQGPKLLIQFQNNGVVDDSQLPKDRFSAERLKGVDSTLKIQPAKLEDSAVYLCASSQTRNTGELFFGEGSRLTVL.

CDR3 bases: TGTGCCAGCAGCCAAGAGACAGGAAGCTACACCTTC. Translating gives CASSQETGSYTF. V is TRBV4-2 and J is TRBJ1-2; a weak D match, TRBD1 (6 bases). Trimming left V 0 bases short and J 9 bases short, with 8 bases between. Per the germline V gene, CDR1 is LGHNA and CDR2 is YNFKEQ. CDR3 size: 12 residues.

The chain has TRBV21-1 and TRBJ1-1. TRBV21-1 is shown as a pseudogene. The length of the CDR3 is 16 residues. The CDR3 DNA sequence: TGTGCCAGCAGCAAAAGAAAGCAAAGTAGAGAAACTGAAGCTTTCTTT. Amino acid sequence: CASSKRKQSRETEAFF.

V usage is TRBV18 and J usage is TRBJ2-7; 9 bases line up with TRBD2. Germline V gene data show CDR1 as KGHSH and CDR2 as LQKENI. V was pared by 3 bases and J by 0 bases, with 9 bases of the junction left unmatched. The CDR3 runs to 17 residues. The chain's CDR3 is CASSPPTRAGGSYEQYF. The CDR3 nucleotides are TGTGCCAGCTCACCGCCCACTAGAGCGGGAGGCTCCTACGAGCAGTACTTC.

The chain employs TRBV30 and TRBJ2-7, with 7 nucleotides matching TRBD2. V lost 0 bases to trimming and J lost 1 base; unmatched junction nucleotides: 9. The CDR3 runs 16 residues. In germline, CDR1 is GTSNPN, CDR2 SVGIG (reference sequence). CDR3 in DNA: TGTGCCTGGAGTGTATTGAGCGGGATGGGGTCCTACGAGCAGTACTTC. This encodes CAWSVLSGMGSYEQYF.

CDR3 DNA sequence: TGTGCCAGCAGTGGACAGCCCTCCTACGAGCAGTACTTC. This codes for CASSGQPSYEQYF. The J gene is TRBJ2-7, the V gene TRBV28; possibly TRBD1 for D (6 bases). The CDR3 runs to 13 residues. Germline CDR1 is MDHEN and CDR2 is SYDVKM. V shed 5 bases and J shed 0 bases, with 8 bases lying between them.

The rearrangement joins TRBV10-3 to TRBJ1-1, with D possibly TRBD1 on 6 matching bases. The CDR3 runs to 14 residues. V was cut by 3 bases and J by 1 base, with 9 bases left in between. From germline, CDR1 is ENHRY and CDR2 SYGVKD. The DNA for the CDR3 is TGTGCCATCAGTGACGCCAGGGGGAACACTGAAGCTTTCTTT. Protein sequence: CAISDARGNTEAFF.

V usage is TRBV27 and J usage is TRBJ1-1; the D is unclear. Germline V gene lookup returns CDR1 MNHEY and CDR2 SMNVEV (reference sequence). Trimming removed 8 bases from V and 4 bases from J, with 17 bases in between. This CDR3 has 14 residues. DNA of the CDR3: TGTGCCAGCGGTCGGAGGGAACCCGGCACTGAAGCTTTCTTT. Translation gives CASGRREPGTEAFF.

The CDR3 reads CASTPGPRYEQYF. CDR3 nucleotides: TGTGCCAGTACCCCCGGTCCCCGCTACGAGCAGTACTTC. The chain links TRBV19 to TRBJ2-7; D gene unclear. The CDR3 has 13 amino acids. Trimming left V 7 bases short and J 3 bases short, with 13 bases between. The germline gives CDR1 LNHDA, CDR2 SQIVND (reference sequence).

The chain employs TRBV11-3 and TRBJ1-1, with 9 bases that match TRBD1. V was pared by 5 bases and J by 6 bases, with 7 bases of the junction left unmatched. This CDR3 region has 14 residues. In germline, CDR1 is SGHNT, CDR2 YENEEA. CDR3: CASSHMGQGPEAFF. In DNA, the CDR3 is TGTGCCAGCAGCCACATGGGACAGGGCCCTGAAGCTTTCTTT.